The rows below give T cell receptor beta chains drawn from one sample of a study of T cell responses to AZD1222 COVID-19 vaccine. Using immunoSEQ multiplex PCR, the repertoire was profiled, and TCRdb retains in-frame clones only, with some absent. The sample has 77,000 or so clones, around 90% seen once. This specimen consisted of peripheral blood, obtained 28 days after the second AZD1222 dose. Receptors originate from an adult who received the AZD1222 COVID-19 vaccine. Each CDR3 is given with its conserved first and last residue. The D gene is left open where the match is weak. Only some rows state a clone size, as once, few, many or a class for expanded clones.

v_call,clone_size,j_call,d_call,cdr3_nt,cdr3_aa
TRBV2,NA,TRBJ1-4,NA,TGTGCCAGCAGTGCGCTTGGCCCCCTCCAGCTCTATAATGAAAAACTGTTTTTT,CASSALGPLQLYNEKLFF
TRBV7-3,once,TRBJ1-2,NA,TGTGCCAGCAGCTCACAGCAGGGATTGGGCTACACCTTC,CASSSQQGLGYTF
TRBV7-3,NA,TRBJ1-1,NA,TGTGCCAGCAGCCTAGGAGGGGCCAACACTGAAGCTTTCTTT,CASSLGGANTEAFF
TRBV11-1,NA,TRBJ2-5,NA,TGTGCCAGCAGCGAAGAAGAGACCCAGTACTTC,CASSEEETQYF
TRBV6-5,once,TRBJ1-5,NA,TGTGCCAGCAGACCGACAGGTAGCAATCAGCCCCAGCATTTT,CASRPTGSNQPQHF
TRBV11-2,NA,TRBJ1-2,NA,TGTGCCAGCAGCTTAAACTCAGGGAATTATGGCTACACCTTC,CASSLNSGNYGYTF
TRBV20-1,NA,TRBJ1-2,NA,TGCAGTGCCTCCGTAGGGCCTGGCTACACCTTC,CSASVGPGYTF
TRBV6-5,NA,TRBJ1-3,NA,TGTGCCAGCCAGTACGGAAACACCATATATTTT,CASQYGNTIYF
TRBV9,NA,TRBJ2-3,TRBD2,TGTGCCAGCAGCGAAACCCCTGGACTAGCGGATACGCAGTATTTT,CASSETPGLADTQYF
TRBV4-1,NA,TRBJ2-3,TRBD1,TGCGCCAGCAGCCAAACGGGACAGCCGACAGATACGCAGTATTTT,CASSQTGQPTDTQYF
TRBV6-5,NA,TRBJ2-1,NA,TGTGCCAGCGGAACGACCTACAATGAGCAGTTCTTC,CASGTTYNEQFF
TRBV4-2,NA,TRBJ2-7,NA,TGTGCCAGCAGCCCTGGGACGGTCGGCGAGCAGTACTTC,CASSPGTVGEQYF
TRBV5-1,NA,TRBJ2-7,NA,TGCGCCAGCAGCTTGATCGGGGACGAGCAGTACTTC,CASSLIGDEQYF
TRBV4-3,NA,TRBJ2-5,TRBD2,TGCGCCAGCAGCCAACAATACCGACTAGCGGGGGACCAAGAGACCCAGTACTTC,CASSQQYRLAGDQETQYF
TRBV4-1,NA,TRBJ2-1,NA,TGCGCCAGCAGCCAATCCGACGGGGGAGTCAACAATGAGCAGTTCTTC,CASSQSDGGVNNEQFF
TRBV11-3,once,TRBJ1-1,NA,TGTGCCAGCAGCTTAGGTCGTAGCACTGAAGCTTTCTTT,CASSLGRSTEAFF
TRBV28,NA,TRBJ2-7,TRBD1,TGTGCCAGCATTAGGACAGGGAAAAACTACGAGCAGTACTTC,CASIRTGKNYEQYF
TRBV7-9,NA,TRBJ1-1,NA,TGTGCCAGCAGCTTAATGTGGCCTCTGAACACTGAAGCTTTCTTT,CASSLMWPLNTEAFF
TRBV12-3/TRBV12-4,NA,TRBJ1-1,NA,TGTGCCAGCAGTTTAAAAGGAGGGACTGAAGCTTTCTTT,CASSLKGGTEAFF
TRBV30,few,TRBJ1-6,TRBD1,TGTGCCTGGAATTTAGGGACAGCTAATTCACCCCTCCACTTT,CAWNLGTANSPLHF
TRBV5-5,NA,TRBJ2-7,TRBD1,TGTGCCAGCAGCCTGGGGCGGGACAGGGAGAACTTC,CASSLGRDRENF
TRBV28,NA,TRBJ1-5,TRBD1,TGTGCCAGCAGTTTGTGGGTAGACCGGGACAGGGGTTCGGGGCCCCAGCATTTT,CASSLWVDRDRGSGPQHF
TRBV11-2,NA,TRBJ1-2,NA,TGTGCCAGCAGCTTAGAGGGATCTTTTAGCTATGGCTACACCTTC,CASSLEGSFSYGYTF
TRBV20-1,NA,TRBJ2-7,TRBD1,TGCAGTGCTAGTCTAGGGACAGGGTTTTCGTACTACGAGCAGTACTTC,CSASLGTGFSYYEQYF
TRBV4-1,NA,TRBJ1-3,NA,TGCGCCAGCAGTTCAGGGGCCGGAAACACCATATATTTT,CASSSGAGNTIYF
TRBV3-1/TRBV3-2,NA,TRBJ1-2,NA,TGTGCCAGCAGCCAAGGGGGCGCCGGGTATGGCTACACCTTC,CASSQGGAGYGYTF
TRBV4-2,few,TRBJ2-5,NA,TGTGCCAGCAGCCAAGATCAGGGGGGTCCGGAGACCCAGTACTTC,CASSQDQGGPETQYF
TRBV28,NA,TRBJ1-4,NA,TGTGCCAGCAGCTCCACGAGAGGGAGGGGGGTAGAACTGTTTTTT,CASSSTRGRGVELFF
TRBV2,NA,TRBJ2-1,NA,TGTGCCAGCAGCGCGCCGGCCGTCGCCGATGAGCAGTTCTTC,CASSAPAVADEQFF
TRBV2,NA,TRBJ1-1,NA,TGTGCCAGCAGTGCGACGTACGAGGGAACTGAAGCTTTCTTT,CASSATYEGTEAFF
TRBV28,NA,TRBJ2-1,TRBD1,TGTGCCAGCAGCCCGCTCCAGGGGGCAAACTCCTACAATGAGCAGTTCTTC,CASSPLQGANSYNEQFF
TRBV19,NA,TRBJ1-1,TRBD1,TGTGCCAGTAGTACTTCCCGGGACAGGGGGTCGTACACTGAAGCTTTCTTT,CASSTSRDRGSYTEAFF
TRBV3-1/TRBV3-2,once,TRBJ2-7,TRBD1,TGTGCCAGCAGCCATCTCGGCAGGGGGACGACCTACGAGCAGTACTTC,CASSHLGRGTTYEQYF
TRBV28,NA,TRBJ2-3,TRBD2,TGTGCCAGCAGCCAATGGCGGGGCGGGGGTGCAGATACGCAGTATTTT,CASSQWRGGGADTQYF
TRBV2,NA,TRBJ1-2,TRBD1,TGTGCCAGCAGTGCGGGACAGGGATACTATGGCTACACCTTC,CASSAGQGYYGYTF
TRBV28,NA,TRBJ1-4,NA,TGTGCCAGCAGCCCCCCTGGGACACCTAGTAATGAAAAACTGTTTTTT,CASSPPGTPSNEKLFF
TRBV18,NA,TRBJ1-4,NA,TGTGCCAGCAGGACGACAGCAACTAATGAAAAACTGTTTTTT,CASRTTATNEKLFF
TRBV5-8,NA,TRBJ1-4,NA,TGTGCCAGCAACGATGACAGGAGTGAGGCTGAAAAACTGTTTTTT,CASNDDRSEAEKLFF
TRBV5-6,NA,TRBJ1-4,NA,TGTGCCAGCAGCTTTCGGGGAATTGATGAAAAACTGTTTTTT,CASSFRGIDEKLFF
TRBV9,NA,TRBJ1-2,NA,TGTGCCAGCAGCGCTAGGGTCCAGATACATAACTATGGCTACACCTTC,CASSARVQIHNYGYTF
TRBV19,NA,TRBJ1-4,NA,TGTGCCACCTCGGGCCCTGGCCAAAATGAAAAACTGTTTTTT,CATSGPGQNEKLFF
TRBV5-6,few,TRBJ1-6,NA,TGTGCCAGCAGCTTGGGACAGGCCCCACTTAATTCACCCCTCCACTTT,CASSLGQAPLNSPLHF
TRBV4-1,NA,TRBJ1-4,NA,TGCGCCAGCAGCCAAGATTTGGAAGGGAGTGAAAAACTGTTTTTT,CASSQDLEGSEKLFF
TRBV20-1,few,TRBJ2-3,NA,TGCAGTGCTAGTCGGAGGGTAGGGAGAACAGATACGCAGTATTTT,CSASRRVGRTDTQYF
TRBV28,NA,TRBJ1-2,NA,TGTGCCAGCAGGCAGGGAGTCTACTATGGCTACACCTTC,CASRQGVYYGYTF
TRBV18,NA,TRBJ1-6,NA,TGTGCCAGCTCACCGGCCACGGATAATTCACCCCTCCACTTT,CASSPATDNSPLHF
TRBV5-5,NA,TRBJ2-3,TRBD1,TGTGCCAGCAGCCTCGGGACAGTACTCACAGATACGCAGTATTTT,CASSLGTVLTDTQYF
TRBV27,NA,TRBJ1-4,TRBD1,TGTGCCAGCAGTTCCCCGACAGGGGTGCACGAAAAACTGTTTTTT,CASSSPTGVHEKLFF
TRBV11-2,few,TRBJ1-6,NA,TGTGCCAGCAGCTTAGACGGGGGCGGTTCACCCCTCCACTTT,CASSLDGGGSPLHF
TRBV30,NA,TRBJ2-7,NA,TGTGCCTGGAGTGGAAGAGACGAGCAGTACTTC,CAWSGRDEQYF
TRBV5-4,once,TRBJ2-4,TRBD1,TGTGCCAGCAGCTCAAAAGCCGACAGGGGGCCACTAGCCAAAAACATTCAGTACTTC,CASSSKADRGPLAKNIQYF
TRBV7-2,NA,TRBJ2-5,NA,TGTGCCAGCAGCTTCACCCCGGGCCGGAGGGGGGGAGGAGAGACCCAGTACTTC,CASSFTPGRRGGGETQYF
TRBV15,NA,TRBJ1-2,NA,TGTGCCACCAGCAGAGACCGGGGCTCCTATGGCTACACCTTC,CATSRDRGSYGYTF
TRBV5-1,NA,TRBJ1-1,NA,TGCGCCAGCAGCGTTTCAGGGATGAATGAAGCTTTCTTT,CASSVSGMNEAFF
TRBV15,few,TRBJ2-3,TRBD2,TGTGCCACCAGCAGAGAACTGCTTGCGCCGGGACTAGCGGGGGGAAGCACAGATACGCAGTATTTT,CATSRELLAPGLAGGSTDTQYF
TRBV9,NA,TRBJ1-1,NA,TGTGCCAGCAGCCCGGGCAACACCCCTGAAGCTTTCTTT,CASSPGNTPEAFF
TRBV2,NA,TRBJ2-6,NA,TGTGCCAGCTATCTGGATTCCTCTGGGGCCAACGTCCTGACTTTC,CASYLDSSGANVLTF
TRBV7-2,NA,TRBJ1-2,NA,TGTGCCAGCAGCTTCATTGGGCCAAGTGGCTACACCTTC,CASSFIGPSGYTF